The 3 T cell receptor beta chains below all came from one sample that was sequenced in a study of breast tumors, draining lymph nodes, adjacent tissues. Breast cancer patients provided tissue from their axillary draining lymph nodes. MiXCR was run by TCRdb on the multiplex PCR reads, yielding one entry per CDR3 protein. This sample yields some 150,000 distinct CDR3 sequences, of which more than 20% are seen a single time; roughly 2.5% belongs to the top ten. Sequencing was performed on axillary lymph node tissue. The receptors originated from a female donor with breast cancer. Some clones in this sample may be carry-over from other donors' samples.

In regard to this clonotype: A much larger clone lies one base from this, so it may be a read error. The CDR3 DNA sequence: TGTGCCAGCAGCCAAGTGGGAGAGACCCGGTACTTC. Protein: CASSQVGETRYF. The J gene is TRBJ2-5, the V gene TRBV3-1; D may be TRBD2 (5 bases). This CDR3 is 12 amino acids long. The germline gives CDR1 LGHDT, CDR2 YNNKEL (reference sequence).

This clonotype has a count of ten or more. The chain joins TRBV3-1 to TRBJ2-7; D is uncertain. V dropped 0 bases and J dropped 0 bases, with 6 bases sitting between them. This CDR3 comprises 14 residues. Germline V gene sequence: CDR1 LGHDT, CDR2 YNNKEL (reference sequence). CDR3 coding DNA: TGTGCCAGCAGCCAAGAGGGCGGCTCCTACGAGCAGTACTTC. Its protein product is CASSQEGGSYEQYF.

This clonotype showed up many times. The chain recombines TRBV5-8 with TRBJ1-6; no firm D call. V was pared by 1 base and J by 6 bases, with 8 bases between. CDR3 length: 14 amino acids. Germline CDR1 reads SGHTS; CDR2 reads YDEGEE. Here the CDR3 reads CASSLRSSNSPLHF. The CDR3 DNA sequence: TGTGCCAGCAGCTTGCGAAGCTCTAATTCACCCCTCCACTTT.